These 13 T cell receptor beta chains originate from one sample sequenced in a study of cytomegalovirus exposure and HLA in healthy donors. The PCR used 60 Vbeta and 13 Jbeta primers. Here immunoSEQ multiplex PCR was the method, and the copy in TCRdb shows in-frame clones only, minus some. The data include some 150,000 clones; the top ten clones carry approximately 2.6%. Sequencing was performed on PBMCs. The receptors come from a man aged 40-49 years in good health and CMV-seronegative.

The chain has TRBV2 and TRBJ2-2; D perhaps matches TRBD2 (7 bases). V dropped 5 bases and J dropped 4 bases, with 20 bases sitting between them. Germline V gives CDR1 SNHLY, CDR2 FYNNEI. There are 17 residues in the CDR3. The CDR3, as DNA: TGTGCCAGCAGTCCCTCTGGCGGGGGCCGGAGCACCGGGGAGCTGTTTTTT. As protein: CASSPSGGGRSTGELFF.

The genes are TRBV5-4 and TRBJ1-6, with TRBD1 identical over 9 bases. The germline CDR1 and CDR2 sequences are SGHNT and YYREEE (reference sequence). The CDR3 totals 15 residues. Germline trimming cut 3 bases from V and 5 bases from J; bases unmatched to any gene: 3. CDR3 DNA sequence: TGTGCCAGCAGCTCTGGACAGGGGCATAATTCACCCCTCCACTTT. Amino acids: CASSSGQGHNSPLHF.

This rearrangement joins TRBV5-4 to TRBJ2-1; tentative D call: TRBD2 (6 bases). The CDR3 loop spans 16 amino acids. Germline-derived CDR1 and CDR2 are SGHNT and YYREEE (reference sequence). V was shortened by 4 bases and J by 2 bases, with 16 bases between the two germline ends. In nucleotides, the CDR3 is TGTGCCAGCAGCCCTCCTGGCGGGGTAGCCTACAATGAGCAGTTCTTC. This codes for CASSPPGGVAYNEQFF.

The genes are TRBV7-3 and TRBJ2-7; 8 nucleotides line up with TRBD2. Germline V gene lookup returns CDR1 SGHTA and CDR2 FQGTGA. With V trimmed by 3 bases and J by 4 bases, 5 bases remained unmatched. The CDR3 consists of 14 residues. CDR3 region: CASSFGGAGYEQYF. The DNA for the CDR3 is TGTGCCAGCAGCTTCGGGGGGGCGGGGTACGAGCAGTACTTC.

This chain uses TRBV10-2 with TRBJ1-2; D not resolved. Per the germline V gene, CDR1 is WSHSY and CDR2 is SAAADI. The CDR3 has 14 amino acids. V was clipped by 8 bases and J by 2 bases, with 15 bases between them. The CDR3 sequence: CASLSIEENYGYTF. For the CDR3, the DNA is TGCGCCAGCCTCTCTATAGAAGAGAACTATGGCTACACCTTC.

The CDR3 bases are TGCAGCGTTGTCCCGAGGGGGCGAGAGACCCAGTACTTC. Its translation: CSVVPRGRETQYF. The V call is TRBV29-1, the J call TRBJ2-5, with 7 bases aligning to TRBD1. Germline values: CDR1 SQVTM, CDR2 ANQGSEA. J was trimmed by 4 bases and V by 4 bases; bases with no gene match: 6. The CDR3 is made up of 13 amino acids.

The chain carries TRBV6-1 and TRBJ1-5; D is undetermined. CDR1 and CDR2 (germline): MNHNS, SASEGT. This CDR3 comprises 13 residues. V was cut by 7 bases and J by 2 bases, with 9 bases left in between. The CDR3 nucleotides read TGTGCCAGCATCAGAGAGGGCAATCAGCCCCAGCATTTT. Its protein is CASIREGNQPQHF.

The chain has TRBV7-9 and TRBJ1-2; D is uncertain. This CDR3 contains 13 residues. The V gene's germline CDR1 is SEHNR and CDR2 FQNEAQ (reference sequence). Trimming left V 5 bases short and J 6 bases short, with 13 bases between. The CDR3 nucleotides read TGTGCCAGCAGCCGGACTCAGCCACATGGCTACACCTTC. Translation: CASSRTQPHGYTF.

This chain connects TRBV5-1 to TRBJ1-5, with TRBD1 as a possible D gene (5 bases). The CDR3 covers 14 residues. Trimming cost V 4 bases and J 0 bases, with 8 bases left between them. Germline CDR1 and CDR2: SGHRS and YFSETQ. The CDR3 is CASSPGVSNQPQHF. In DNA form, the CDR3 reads TGCGCCAGCAGCCCGGGGGTTAGCAATCAGCCCCAGCATTTT. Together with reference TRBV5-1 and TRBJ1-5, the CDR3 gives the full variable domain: KAGVTQTPRYLIKTRGQQVTLSCSPISGHRSVSWYQQTPGQGLQFLFEYFSETQRNKGNFPGRFSGRQFSNSRSEMNVSTLELGDSALYLCASSPGVSNQPQHFGDGTRLSIL.

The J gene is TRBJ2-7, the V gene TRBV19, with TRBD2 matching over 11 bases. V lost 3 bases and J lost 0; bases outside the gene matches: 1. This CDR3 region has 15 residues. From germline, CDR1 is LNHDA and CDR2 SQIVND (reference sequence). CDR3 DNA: TGTGCCAGTAGTATGGGACTAGCGGCCTCCTACGAGCAGTACTTC. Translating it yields CASSMGLAASYEQYF.

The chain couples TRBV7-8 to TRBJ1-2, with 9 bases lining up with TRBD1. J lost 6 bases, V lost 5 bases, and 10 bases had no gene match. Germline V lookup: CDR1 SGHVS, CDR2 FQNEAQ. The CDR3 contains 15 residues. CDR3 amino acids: CASSPRTGVDNGYTF. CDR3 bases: TGTGCCAGCAGCCCCCGGACAGGGGTCGATAATGGCTACACCTTC.

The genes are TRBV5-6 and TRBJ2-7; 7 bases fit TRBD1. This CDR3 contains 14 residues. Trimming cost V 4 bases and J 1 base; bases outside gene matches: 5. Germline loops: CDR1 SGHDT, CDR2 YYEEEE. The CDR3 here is CASSTGTASYEQYF. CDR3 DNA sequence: TGTGCCAGCAGCACCGGGACAGCTTCCTACGAGCAGTACTTC.

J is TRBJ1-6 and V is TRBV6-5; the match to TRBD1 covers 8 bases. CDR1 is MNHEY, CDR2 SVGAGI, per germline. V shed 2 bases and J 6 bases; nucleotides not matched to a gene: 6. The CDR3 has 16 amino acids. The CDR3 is CASSYETGAGNSPLHF. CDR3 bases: TGTGCCAGCAGTTACGAGACAGGGGCCGGTAATTCACCCCTCCACTTT.